The 4 T cell receptor beta chains below were found in one sample sequenced in a study of cytomegalovirus exposure and HLA in healthy donors. 60 Vbeta and 13 Jbeta primers were used in PCR. Generated by immunoSEQ multiplex PCR, the TCRdb table keeps only in-frame clones and is missing some. The repertoire holds 200,000 to 250,000 clones, with approximately 85% as singletons. The sample was PBMCs. The receptors shown here come from a woman in her thirties or forties in good health and CMV-seronegative.

This rearrangement joins TRBV7-9 to TRBJ2-7, with 7 bases fitting TRBD1. The CDR3 length is 13 residues. Germline lookup yields CDR1 SEHNR and CDR2 FQNEAQ (reference sequence). V was clipped by 5 bases and J by 3 bases; unmatched bases: 4. Here the CDR3 reads CASSGDSHYEQYF. The CDR3 coding sequence is TGTGCCAGCAGCGGGGACAGCCACTACGAGCAGTACTTC.

Only one count was recorded for this clone. For the CDR3, the DNA is TGTGCCTGGAGTTCGGGGTCCTCCCCACACGGTTTCTTT. It yields the protein CAWSSGSSPHGFF. The chain recombines TRBV30 with TRBJ1-1; D gene ambiguous. V was cut by 2 bases and J by 13 bases, with 20 bases left in between. This CDR3 spans 13 amino acids. Per germline, CDR1 GTSNPN and CDR2 SVGIG (reference sequence).

This clone has only one observation. The chain combines TRBV4-2 with TRBJ1-1; D is possibly TRBD1 (5 bases). The CDR3 is made up of 13 amino acids. The germline V gene encodes CDR1 LGHNA and CDR2 YNFKEQ. The V end was cut by 1 base, the J end by 6 bases, with 9 bases between. The CDR3: CASSQGGAPEAFF. DNA of the CDR3: TGTGCCAGCAGCCAAGGGGGCGCCCCTGAAGCTTTCTTT.

J is TRBJ1-2 and V is TRBV5-1; D is unresolved. Per the germline V gene, CDR1 is SGHRS and CDR2 is YFSETQ. V was clipped by 0 bases and J by 8 bases, with 14 bases between them. The CDR3 has 14 amino acids. The CDR3 loop reads CASSLEAGSRGYTF. CDR3 in DNA: TGCGCCAGCAGCTTGGAAGCAGGTTCAAGGGGCTACACCTTC.